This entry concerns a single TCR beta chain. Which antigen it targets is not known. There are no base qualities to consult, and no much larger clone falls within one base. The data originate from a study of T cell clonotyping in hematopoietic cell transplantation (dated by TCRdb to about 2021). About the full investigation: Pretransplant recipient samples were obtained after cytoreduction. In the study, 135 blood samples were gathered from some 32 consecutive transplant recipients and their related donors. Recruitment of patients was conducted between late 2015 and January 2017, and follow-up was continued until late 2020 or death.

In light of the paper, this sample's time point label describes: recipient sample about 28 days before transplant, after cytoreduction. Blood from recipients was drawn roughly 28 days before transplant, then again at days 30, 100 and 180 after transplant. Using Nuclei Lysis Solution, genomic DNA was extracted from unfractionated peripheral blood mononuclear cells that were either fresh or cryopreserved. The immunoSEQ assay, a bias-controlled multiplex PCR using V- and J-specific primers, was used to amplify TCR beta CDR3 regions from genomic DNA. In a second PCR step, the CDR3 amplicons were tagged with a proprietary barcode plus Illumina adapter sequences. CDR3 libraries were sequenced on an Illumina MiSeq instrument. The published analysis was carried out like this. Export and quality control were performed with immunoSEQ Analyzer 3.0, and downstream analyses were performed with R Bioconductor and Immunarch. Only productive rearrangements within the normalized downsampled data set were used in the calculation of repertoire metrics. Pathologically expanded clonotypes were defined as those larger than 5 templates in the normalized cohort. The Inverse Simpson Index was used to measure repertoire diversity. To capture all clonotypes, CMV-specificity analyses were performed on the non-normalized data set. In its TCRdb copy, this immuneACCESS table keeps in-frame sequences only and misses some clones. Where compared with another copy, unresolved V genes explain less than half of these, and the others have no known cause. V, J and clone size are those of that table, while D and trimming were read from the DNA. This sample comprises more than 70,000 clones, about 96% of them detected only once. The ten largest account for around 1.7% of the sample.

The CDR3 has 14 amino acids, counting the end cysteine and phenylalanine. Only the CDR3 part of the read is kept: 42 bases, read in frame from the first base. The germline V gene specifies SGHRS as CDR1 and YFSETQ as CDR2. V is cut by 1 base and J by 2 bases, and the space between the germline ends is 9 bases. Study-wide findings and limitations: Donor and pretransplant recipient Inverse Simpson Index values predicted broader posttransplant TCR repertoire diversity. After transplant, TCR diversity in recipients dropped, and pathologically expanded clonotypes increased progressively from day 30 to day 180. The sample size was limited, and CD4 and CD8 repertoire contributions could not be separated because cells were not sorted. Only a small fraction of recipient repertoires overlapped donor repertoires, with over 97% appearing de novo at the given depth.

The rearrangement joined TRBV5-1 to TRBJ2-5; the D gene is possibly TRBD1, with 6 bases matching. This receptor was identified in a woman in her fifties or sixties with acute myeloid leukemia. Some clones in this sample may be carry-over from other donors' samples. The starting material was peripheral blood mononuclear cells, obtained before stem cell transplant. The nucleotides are TGCGCCAGCAGCTTGAAACAGGGTCAAGAGACCCAGTACTTC. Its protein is CASSLKQGQETQYF.